This T cell receptor (beta chain) was retrieved from a study of blood T cell repertoires in COVID-19. The CDR3 length is 12 residues. Looked up from germline, CDR1 is SGHRS and CDR2 is YFSETQ. The V end was cut by 7 bases, the J end by 6 bases, with 10 bases between. This clone was seen a handful of times. Assay: immunoSEQ multiplex PCR; the TCRdb copy retains only in-frame clones and omits some. This sample yields approximately 190,000 clones, of which more than 75% are seen a single time; 5.9% belongs to the top ten. This clonotype was obtained from a man older than 75 with acute or convalescent COVID-19. Sequencing used peripheral blood. The chain carries TRBV5-1 and TRBJ2-2; D perhaps matches TRBD2 (5 bases). This chain's CDR3 is CASFDGAGELFF. DNA for the CDR3: TGCGCCAGCTTCGACGGGGCCGGGGAGCTGTTTTTT. Together with reference TRBV5-1 and TRBJ2-2, the CDR3 gives the full variable domain: KAGVTQTPRYLIKTRGQQVTLSCSPISGHRSVSWYQQTPGQGLQFLFEYFSETQRNKGNFPGRFSGRQFSNSRSEMNVSTLELGDSALYLCASFDGAGELFFGEGSRLTVL.